This entry lists 22 T cell receptor beta chains sequenced from one sample in a study of T cell responses to AZD1222 COVID-19 vaccine. The table came from immunoSEQ multiplex PCR; TCRdb's copy has only in-frame clones and leaves some out. The sample has more than 95,000 clones, 80% to 90% seen once. The sample in question was peripheral blood, obtained on day 0 of AZD1222 vaccination. The source of these receptors is an adult in good health.

This clone was recorded a few times. V usage is TRBV28 and J usage is TRBJ2-7, with D uncertain. The germline CDR1 and CDR2 sequences are MDHEN and SYDVKM. Trimming took 8 bases from V and 3 from J, leaving 11 bases between them. The CDR3 loop spans 12 amino acids. As DNA, the CDR3 is TGTGCCAGCGCCCTATATGGCTACGAGCAGTACTTC. This encodes CASALYGYEQYF.

This clone came up a few times. The chain links TRBV4-1 to TRBJ2-1, with D perhaps assigned TRBD1 or TRBD2 (7 bases each). The CDR3 extends over 16 amino acids. The V end was cut by 0 bases, the J end by 4 bases, with 13 bases between. Germline CDR1 reads MGHRA; CDR2 reads YSYEKL. CDR3: CASSQDRGGGYNEQFF. The CDR3, as DNA: TGCGCCAGCAGCCAAGACAGGGGGGGCGGGTACAATGAGCAGTTCTTC.

The chain carries TRBV15 and TRBJ1-6; TRBD1 might be the D (5 bases). The germline V gene has CDR1 LNHNV and CDR2 YYDKDF (reference sequence). Trimming took off 1 base at V and 7 bases at J, with 8 bases between the two ends. The CDR3 is 14 residues long. CDR3 region: CATSRGRDNSPLHF. The CDR3 coding sequence is TGTGCCACCAGCAGAGGGCGGGACAATTCACCCCTCCACTTT.

V usage is TRBV6-2 or TRBV6-3 and J usage is TRBJ2-1, with D unclear. There are 16 residues in the CDR3. The germline V gene encodes CDR1 MNHEY and CDR2 SVGEGT. V was pared by 5 bases and J by 0 bases, with 14 bases between. The CDR3 DNA follows: TGTGCCAGCAGTGGGTACAGAATAAGCTCCTACAATGAGCAGTTCTTC. It specifies CASSGYRISSYNEQFF.

This chain joins TRBV6-6 and TRBJ1-5; 7 bases map to TRBD1. The junction had 10 bases not matched to a gene; V was cut back by 4 bases and J by 7 bases. The CDR3 contains 15 residues. In germline, CDR1 is MNHNY, CDR2 SVGAGI (reference sequence). CDR3 DNA sequence: TGTGCCAGCAGTTTTACAGGGGAGGGAAGCCAGCCCCAGCATTTT. It translates to CASSFTGEGSQPQHF.

This clone occurred once. The CDR3 spells CASSQGGAYEQYF. In DNA form, the CDR3 reads TGCGCCAGCAGCCAGGGTGGAGCCTACGAGCAGTACTTC. The V gene is TRBV5-1, the J gene TRBJ2-7; TRBD1 might be the D (5 bases). Germline CDR1 and CDR2: SGHRS and YFSETQ. The CDR3 sequence is 13 residues long. The V gene lost 4 bases and the J gene lost 2 bases, with 10 bases spanning the gap.

This chain uses TRBV4-3 with TRBJ2-1; D uncertain. Germline CDR1 and CDR2: LGHNA and YSLEER. The CDR3 contains 16 residues. With 0 bases removed from V and 1 base from J, the gap between germline ends came to 10 bases. The CDR3 reads CASSQDPTPSYNEQFF. DNA of the CDR3: TGCGCCAGCAGCCAAGATCCTACCCCTTCCTACAATGAGCAGTTCTTC.

The V and J genes are TRBV4-1 and TRBJ2-7; possibly TRBD1 for D (6 bases). Deletions cut 5 bases from V and 0 bases from J, with 11 bases between. Germline CDR1 reads MGHRA; CDR2 reads YSYEKL. The CDR3 has 14 amino acids. The CDR3 DNA is TGCGCCAGCAGCTCAGGACAGAGCTCCTACGAGCAGTACTTC. Translation gives CASSSGQSSYEQYF.

The chain joins TRBV24-1 to TRBJ1-2, with 9 bases lining up with TRBD1. Trimming took 5 bases from V and 7 from J; bases not matched to a gene: 16. Germline loops: CDR1 KGHDR, CDR2 SFDVKD. The CDR3 covers 17 residues. CDR3 DNA sequence: TGTGCCACCAGTGGGACCGGGACAGGGTCTAGAACTATTGGCTACACCTTC. Its translation is CATSGTGTGSRTIGYTF.

V is TRBV7-6 and J is TRBJ2-5; 9 bases align to TRBD2. The germline V gene has CDR1 SGHVS and CDR2 FNYEAQ. The length of the CDR3 is 15 residues. V shed 2 bases and J 1 base; nucleotides not matched to a gene: 2. CDR3 protein: CASSLPSGTQETQYF. In DNA, the CDR3 is TGTGCCAGCAGCTTACCTAGCGGGACCCAAGAGACCCAGTACTTC.

The V and J genes are TRBV9 and TRBJ2-1; a possible D gene is TRBD2 (5 bases). V gave up 4 bases and J gave up 3 bases, with 17 bases separating them. CDR1 and CDR2 from the germline V gene are SGDLS and YYNGEE. This CDR3 region has 16 residues. In DNA form, the CDR3 reads TGTGCCAGCAGCCCTCGGGAACTCCGGGACTACAATGAGCAGTTCTTC. It is translated as CASSPRELRDYNEQFF.

This clone was detected only once. The chain is built from TRBV12-3 or TRBV12-4 and TRBJ2-1; D is unclear. The CDR3 is 13 amino acids. V gave up 3 bases and J gave up 4 bases, with 7 bases separating them. Here the CDR3 reads CASSFHSYNEQFF. For the CDR3, the DNA is TGTGCCAGCAGTTTTCACAGTTACAATGAGCAGTTCTTC.

The chain recombines TRBV19 with TRBJ2-7; TRBD2 agrees at 10 bases. The CDR3 runs to 14 residues. From germline, CDR1 is LNHDA and CDR2 SQIVND (reference sequence). The V segment lost 1 base and the J segment 6 bases; nucleotides outside the gene matches: 3. The CDR3: CASSIASGSREQYF. The CDR3 region has the DNA TGTGCCAGTAGTATAGCTAGCGGGAGTCGCGAGCAGTACTTC. The full variable domain, its missing parts supplied by reference TRBV19 and TRBJ2-7, is DGGITQSPKYLFRKEGQNVTLSCEQNLNHDAMYWYRQDPGQGLRLIYYSQIVNDFQKGDIAEGYSVSREKKESFPLTVTSAQKNPTAFYLCASSIASGSREQYFGPGTRLTVT.

The genes are TRBV7-2 and TRBJ1-4, with D possibly being TRBD1 (6 bases). From germline, CDR1 is SGHTA and CDR2 FQGNSA. V lost 1 base, J lost 4 bases, and 7 bases lay in between. The CDR3 has 14 residues. CDR3 bases: TGTGCCAGCAGCTTAGTAGGGGGTAATGAAAAACTGTTTTTT. Protein sequence: CASSLVGGNEKLFF.

The gene calls are TRBV11-2 and TRBJ1-3; 12 bases align to TRBD1. Germline lookup yields CDR1 SGHAT and CDR2 FQNNGV. V shed 5 bases, J shed 4 bases, and the junction held 9 bases outside the gene matches. The CDR3 extends over 17 amino acids. DNA of the CDR3: TGTGCCAGCAGCGTATACCGGGACAGGGGGCACGGAAACACCATATATTTT. Translation: CASSVYRDRGHGNTIYF.

The rearrangement joins TRBV7-9 to TRBJ2-5, with 7 bases fitting TRBD1. The germline gives CDR1 SEHNR, CDR2 FQNEAQ (reference sequence). V lost 5 bases to trimming and J lost 4 bases; unmatched junction nucleotides: 13. The CDR3 spans 16 residues. DNA for the CDR3: TGTGCCAGCAGCCCTACGAGACAGGGTGATCGAGAGACCCAGTACTTC. It is translated as CASSPTRQGDRETQYF.

The chain recombines TRBV5-1 with TRBJ2-1; D gene ambiguous. In germline, CDR1 is SGHRS, CDR2 YFSETQ. The CDR3 contains 13 residues. V dropped 2 bases and J dropped 3 bases, with 6 bases sitting between them. CDR3 residues: CASSLQGYNEQFF. The CDR3 nucleotides are TGCGCCAGCAGCTTACAAGGCTACAATGAGCAGTTCTTC.

The sample holds one count of this clone. The rearrangement joins TRBV4-3 to TRBJ1-4; 9 nucleotides match TRBD1. CDR1 is LGHNA and CDR2 is YSLEER in the germline V gene. Trimming removed 4 bases from V and 5 bases from J; junction bases left unmatched: 2. CDR3 length equals 14 residues. The CDR3 nucleotides are TGCGCCAGCAGCCCAACAGGGGGCAATGAAAAACTGTTTTTT. Protein sequence: CASSPTGGNEKLFF.

CDR3 bases: TGTGCCAGCTCACCACCCTCCTTTGCGGAAAATGAGCAGTTCTTC. It encodes CASSPPSFAENEQFF. The chain couples TRBV18 to TRBJ2-1; unclear D gene. Germline CDR1 is KGHSH and CDR2 is LQKENI. Trimming pared 0 bases from V and 7 bases from J, leaving 13 bases between. This CDR3 comprises 15 residues.

The CDR3 coding sequence is TGTGCCAGCAGCTGGGTTGAAGCGGGGTCCTACGAGCAGTACTTC. This translates into CASSWVEAGSYEQYF. This sequence joins TRBV7-2 and TRBJ2-7, with 7 nucleotides matching TRBD2. Unmatched junction bases numbered 7, after V lost 4 bases and J lost 1 base. Germline V gives CDR1 SGHTA, CDR2 FQGNSA. This CDR3 contains 15 residues.

This chain connects TRBV12-3 or TRBV12-4 to TRBJ1-2, with 7 nucleotides matching TRBD1. This CDR3 comprises 13 residues. V was pared by 7 bases and J by 4 bases, with 6 bases of the junction left unmatched. CDR3 loop: CASIAGGGYGYTF. CDR3 DNA sequence: TGTGCCAGCATCGCAGGGGGAGGCTATGGCTACACCTTC.

The chain recombines TRBV7-2 with TRBJ2-7; 15 nucleotides align to TRBD2. This CDR3 spans 14 amino acids. Trimming cost V 4 bases and J 6 bases; bases outside gene matches: 1. Germline CDR1 SGHTA, CDR2 FQGNSA. The CDR3 DNA reads TGTGCCAGCAGCTCGGGACTAGCGGGAGGCGAGCAGTACTTC. This gives the protein CASSSGLAGGEQYF.